Listed below are T cell receptor beta chains from one sample, sequenced in a study of cytomegalovirus exposure and HLA in healthy donors. TCRdb's copy holds only in-frame clones and misses some; the assay was immunoSEQ multiplex PCR. The table shows fewer than 80,000 clones, with about four fifths occurring only once. Material for sequencing was PBMCs. These receptors all come from a woman in her thirties in good health and CMV-seronegative. The CDR3 runs from the conserved cysteine through the conserved F or W. A D gene is named only where the DNA matches it firmly. The size entry is marked missing in some rows and otherwise reads once, few, many or a size class.

clone_size,v_call,j_call,d_call,cdr3_aa,cdr3_nt
.,TRBV28,TRBJ2-3,TRBD2,CASSFLFGTSGGASTDTQYF,TGTGCCAGCAGCTTCCTCTTTGGGACTAGCGGGGGTGCTAGCACAGATACGCAGTATTTT
.,TRBV27,TRBJ1-2,.,CASSPTPANYGYTF,TGTGCCAGCAGTCCGACACCAGCTAACTATGGCTACACCTTC
.,TRBV29-1,TRBJ1-2,TRBD1,CSAEDRANYGYTF,TGCAGCGCCGAGGACAGGGCAAACTATGGCTACACCTTC
.,TRBV2,TRBJ1-2,TRBD1,CASSEYGQGDGYTF,TGTGCCAGCAGTGAATATGGACAGGGCGATGGCTACACCTTC
few,TRBV7-9,TRBJ1-4,TRBD1,CASSHQGGEEKLFF,TGTGCCAGCAGTCACCAGGGGGGTGAGGAAAAACTGTTTTTT
.,TRBV9,TRBJ1-1,.,CASSVAGAQTEAFF,TGTGCCAGCAGCGTAGCAGGGGCTCAAACTGAAGCTTTCTTT
few,TRBV2,TRBJ2-3,.,CASSQLAESTDTQYF,TGTGCCAGCAGTCAGTTAGCGGAGAGCACAGATACGCAGTATTTT
.,TRBV7-9,TRBJ1-6,.,CASSLLPSGNSPLHF,TGTGCCAGCAGCCTACTTCCGTCTGGTAATTCACCCCTCCACTTT
.,TRBV15,TRBJ2-1,.,CATSRVQGDEQFF,TGTGCCACCAGCAGAGTCCAAGGGGATGAGCAGTTCTTC
.,TRBV19,TRBJ1-2,TRBD1,CASSLLGQGKYGYTF,TGTGCCAGTAGTCTTCTCGGACAGGGGAAATATGGCTACACCTTC
.,TRBV27,TRBJ1-5,.,CASSDYTGTGQPQHF,TGTGCCAGCAGTGATTACACAGGGACGGGTCAGCCCCAGCATTTT
few,TRBV9,TRBJ2-1,TRBD2,CASSPRISGSVNEQFF,TGTGCCAGCAGCCCACGGATTAGCGGGAGCGTCAATGAGCAGTTCTTC
.,TRBV5-6,TRBJ1-1,.,CASSTSRGPREAFF,TGTGCCAGCAGCACCTCCCGAGGGCCGCGTGAAGCTTTCTTT
.,TRBV7-9,TRBJ1-1,.,CSSTTRASGPRGTEAFF,TGTTCCAGCACCACCAGGGCCTCAGGACCAAGAGGTACTGAAGCTTTCTTT
.,TRBV19,TRBJ2-2,TRBD2,CASSRGRVSGELFF,TGTGCCAGTAGCCGCGGGAGGGTATCCGGGGAGCTGTTTTTT
.,TRBV12-5,TRBJ1-5,.,CASGLASGQNQPQHF,TGTGCTAGTGGTTTGGCTTCCGGACAGAATCAGCCCCAGCATTTT
.,TRBV11-1,TRBJ2-1,.,CASSLSDEQFF,TGTGCCAGCAGCTTAAGCGATGAGCAGTTCTTC
.,TRBV11-2,TRBJ1-2,TRBD1,CASSLTGSGYTF,TGTGCCAGCAGCCTGACAGGGTCTGGCTACACCTTC
.,TRBV11-3,TRBJ2-1,TRBD1,CASSLYGTDNEQFF,TGTGCCAGCAGCCTATACGGGACAGATAATGAGCAGTTCTTC
.,TRBV5-1,TRBJ2-1,TRBD2,CASSSGTSKINEQFF,TGCGCCAGCAGCTCCGGGACTAGCAAGATCAATGAGCAGTTCTTC
.,TRBV10-3,TRBJ2-3,.,CAISGSDDSTDTQYF,TGTGCCATCAGTGGCTCAGATGATTCCACAGATACGCAGTATTTT
once,TRBV5-4,TRBJ2-5,TRBD2,CASSLGTSGSEETQYF,TGTGCCAGCAGCTTGGGGACTAGCGGGAGTGAGGAGACCCAGTACTTC
few,TRBV7-9,TRBJ2-1,.,CASSLTQSYNEQFF,TGTGCCAGCAGCTTAACGCAGTCCTACAATGAGCAGTTCTTC
.,TRBV10-3,TRBJ2-1,.,CAISERGARDEQFF,TGTGCCATCAGTGAGAGAGGCGCCCGGGATGAGCAGTTCTTC
few,TRBV29-1,TRBJ2-7,TRBD2,CSVRPLAGGREQYF,TGCAGCGTCCGCCCCCTCGCGGGAGGACGGGAGCAGTACTTC
.,TRBV10-1,TRBJ2-7,TRBD2,CASSEGLAGVEQYF,TGCGCCAGCAGTGAGGGACTAGCGGGAGTGGAGCAGTACTTC
few,TRBV30,TRBJ1-6,TRBD1,CAWSVRQGGSPLHF,TGTGCCTGGAGTGTACGGCAGGGGGGTTCACCCCTCCACTTT
few,TRBV28,TRBJ2-7,TRBD2,CASSRLAGSLIGDEQYF,TGTGCCAGCAGCAGGCTAGCGGGAAGCCTGATCGGCGACGAGCAGTACTTC
.,TRBV5-5,TRBJ2-7,TRBD2,CASSINSGTPYEQYF,TGTGCCAGCAGCATAAATAGCGGGACTCCCTACGAGCAGTACTTC
.,TRBV7-8,TRBJ1-1,.,CASSLQQLNTEAFF,TGTGCCAGCAGCTTACAACAGCTGAACACTGAAGCTTTCTTT
.,TRBV5-4,TRBJ1-1,.,CASSLGREAFF,TGTGCCAGCAGCTTGGGCAGGGAAGCTTTCTTT
.,TRBV28,TRBJ2-3,TRBD2,CASRIAGGSTDTQYF,TGTGCCAGCAGGATAGCGGGGGGTAGCACAGATACGCAGTATTTT
.,TRBV1,TRBJ2-7,.,CTSSQEGKCGLAEPYEQYF,TGCACCAGCAGCCAAGAGGGGAAGTGTGGACTAGCGGAACCCTACGAGCAGTACTTC
.,TRBV27,TRBJ1-1,TRBD1,CASSGTGATNTEAFF,TGTGCCAGCTCCGGGACAGGGGCCACGAACACTGAAGCTTTCTTT
.,TRBV6-1,TRBJ2-3,TRBD2,CASSERRGSTDTQYF,TGTGCCAGCAGTGAACGGCGGGGGAGCACAGATACGCAGTATTTT
few,TRBV29-1,TRBJ1-1,.,CSVIQWNTEAFF,TGCAGCGTCATACAATGGAACACTGAAGCTTTCTTT
.,TRBV11-2,TRBJ2-1,.,CASSLAPYRGGGLYNEQFF,TGTGCCAGCAGCTTAGCGCCCTACAGGGGCGGGGGGCTTTACAATGAGCAGTTCTTC
.,TRBV5-4,TRBJ2-1,.,CASSLEAGTSYNEQFF,TGTGCCAGCAGCTTGGAGGCGGGAACATCCTACAATGAGCAGTTCTTC
.,TRBV18,TRBJ2-7,TRBD1,CASSPQAPGQGNEQYF,TGTGCCAGCTCACCCCAGGCCCCCGGACAGGGGAACGAGCAGTACTTC
.,TRBV21-1,TRBJ2-1,.,CASSKRAYGGQFF,TGTGCCAGCAGCAAACGGGCATACGGGGGGCAGTTCTTC
few,TRBV7-6,TRBJ1-3,.,CASSSQPSGSGNTIYF,TGTGCCAGCAGCAGCCAACCATCAGGGTCTGGAAACACCATATATTTT
.,TRBV4-2,TRBJ2-1,.,CASSPWGSYNEQFF,TGTGCCAGCAGCCCATGGGGCAGTTACAATGAGCAGTTCTTC
few,TRBV11-2,TRBJ1-3,TRBD1,CASSSTGTATLFSGNTIYF,TGTGCCAGCAGCTCGACCGGGACAGCTACCTTATTCTCTGGAAACACCATATATTTT
.,TRBV25-1,TRBJ2-5,TRBD2,CASSDHTKLAGRETQYF,TGTGCCAGCAGTGACCATACCAAACTAGCGGGTAGGGAGACCCAGTACTTC
.,TRBV6-6,TRBJ2-4,TRBD1,CASSSPAGTGENIQYF,TGTGCCAGCAGTAGCCCAGCCGGGACAGGGGAAAACATTCAGTACTTC
.,TRBV6-5,TRBJ1-1,.,CASMVNSPGTEAFF,TGTGCCAGCATGGTTAACTCTCCAGGCACTGAAGCTTTCTTT
.,TRBV9,TRBJ1-1,.,CASRSTLGGEAFF,TGTGCCAGCAGATCTACTCTAGGAGGAGAAGCTTTCTTT
.,TRBV28,TRBJ2-5,TRBD1,CASSRPGTGEKTQYF,TGTGCCAGCAGTCGCCCCGGGACAGGCGAGAAGACCCAGTACTTC
few,TRBV25-1,TRBJ2-3,TRBD2,CASSEPAPSGSTDTQYF,TGTGCCAGCAGTGAACCTGCACCTAGCGGAAGCACAGATACGCAGTATTTT
.,TRBV28,TRBJ1-5,TRBD1,CASSFWTGTAFQPQHF,TGTGCCAGCAGTTTTTGGACCGGGACAGCCTTCCAGCCCCAGCATTTT
.,TRBV19,TRBJ2-7,.,CASSSSSYEQYF,TGTGCCAGTAGTTCTAGCTCCTACGAGCAGTACTTC